A selection of T cell receptor beta chains follows, all from one sample in a study of CD8 T cells in ankylosing spondylitis. One entry per CDR3 protein, called by TCRdb with MiXCR from the 5' RACE reads. Among 200,000 to 250,000 distinct CDR3 sequences listed, 7% to 8% were seen once. The sequenced sample was blood, either unsorted or a sorted T cell fraction (not recorded which). The receptor source for this set is a male donor with ankylosing spondylitis. Both conserved end residues are part of each CDR3. D genes are given only for firm matches. Part of the rows lack a size; the others show once, few, many or a class for expanded clones.

cdr3_length: 11; v_call: TRBV7-2; j_call: TRBJ1-1; clone_size: many; d_call: NA; cdr3_aa: CASSLSQRAFF; cdr3_nt: TGTGCCAGCAGCTTAAGCCAGAGAGCTTTCTTT
cdr3_length: 18; v_call: TRBV20-1; j_call: TRBJ2-3; clone_size: NA; d_call: TRBD2; cdr3_aa: CSAGYWRGAPSSTDTQYF; cdr3_nt: TGCAGTGCTGGTTATTGGCGGGGGGCTCCTTCTAGCACAGATACGCAGTATTTT
cdr3_length: 15; v_call: TRBV4-2; j_call: TRBJ2-3; clone_size: few; d_call: NA; cdr3_aa: CASSQGQEGTDTQYF; cdr3_nt: TGTGCCAGCAGCCAAGGACAGGAGGGGACAGATACGCAGTATTTT
cdr3_length: 16; v_call: TRBV5-1; j_call: TRBJ1-6; clone_size: many; d_call: TRBD1; cdr3_aa: CASSPGTDSYNSPLHF; cdr3_nt: TGCGCCAGCAGCCCGGGGACAGACTCCTATAATTCACCCCTCCACTTT
cdr3_length: 18; v_call: TRBV27; j_call: TRBJ2-7; clone_size: NA; d_call: TRBD2; cdr3_aa: CASSSYAGDRPGAYEQYF; cdr3_nt: TGTGCCAGCAGTTCCTATGCGGGAGATCGACCTGGGGCCTACGAGCAGTACTTC
cdr3_length: 13; v_call: TRBV19; j_call: TRBJ2-2; clone_size: NA; d_call: TRBD1; cdr3_aa: CATRTGVTGELFF; cdr3_nt: TGTGCCACCCGGACAGGGGTCACCGGGGAGCTGTTTTTT
cdr3_length: 16; v_call: TRBV7-9; j_call: TRBJ2-3; clone_size: many; d_call: TRBD1; cdr3_aa: CASSPQGQLHTDTQYF; cdr3_nt: TGTGCCAGCAGCCCCCAGGGACAGCTCCACACAGATACGCAGTATTTT
cdr3_length: 13; v_call: TRBV19; j_call: TRBJ1-1; clone_size: many; d_call: NA; cdr3_aa: CATRRGWDTEAFF; cdr3_nt: TGTGCCACAAGGAGGGGTTGGGACACTGAAGCTTTCTTT
cdr3_length: 16; v_call: TRBV7-9; j_call: TRBJ2-1; clone_size: few; d_call: NA; cdr3_aa: CASSSRAPRPNNEQFF; cdr3_nt: TGTGCCAGCAGCTCCCGCGCACCACGGCCCAACAATGAGCAGTTCTTC
cdr3_length: 15; v_call: TRBV9; j_call: TRBJ1-1; clone_size: many; d_call: NA; cdr3_aa: CASSVVGTSNTEAFF; cdr3_nt: TGTGCCAGCAGCGTAGTAGGGACGTCTAACACTGAAGCTTTCTTT
cdr3_length: 13; v_call: TRBV15; j_call: TRBJ2-5; clone_size: many; d_call: NA; cdr3_aa: CATARVAEETQYF; cdr3_nt: TGTGCCACAGCTCGAGTTGCGGAAGAGACCCAGTACTTC
cdr3_length: 14; v_call: TRBV4-1; j_call: TRBJ1-6; clone_size: many; d_call: NA; cdr3_aa: CASSQEGLNSPLHF; cdr3_nt: TGCGCCAGCAGCCAAGAGGGCCTCAACTCACCCCTCCACTTT
cdr3_length: 14; v_call: TRBV13; j_call: TRBJ2-1; clone_size: few; d_call: NA; cdr3_aa: CASSVRASHNEQFF; cdr3_nt: TGTGCCAGCAGCGTCCGGGCCTCACACAATGAGCAGTTCTTC
cdr3_length: 15; v_call: TRBV7-2; j_call: TRBJ2-7; clone_size: many; d_call: NA; cdr3_aa: CASSLVGGVPGEQYF; cdr3_nt: TGTGCCAGCAGCTTAGTAGGCGGGGTACCGGGCGAGCAGTACTTC
cdr3_length: 18; v_call: TRBV10-3; j_call: TRBJ2-7; clone_size: many; d_call: TRBD1; cdr3_aa: CAISEYPRPGQGSYEQYF; cdr3_nt: TGTGCCATCAGTGAGTACCCTCGACCGGGACAGGGTAGCTACGAGCAGTACTTC
cdr3_length: 14; v_call: TRBV9; j_call: TRBJ2-7; clone_size: many; d_call: TRBD1; cdr3_aa: CASSQGTAAVEQYF; cdr3_nt: TGTGCCAGCAGCCAAGGGACAGCGGCGGTCGAGCAGTACTTC
cdr3_length: 13; v_call: TRBV6-1; j_call: TRBJ1-1; clone_size: few; d_call: NA; cdr3_aa: CASTAEGWTEAFF; cdr3_nt: TGTGCCAGCACAGCGGAGGGTTGGACTGAAGCTTTCTTT
cdr3_length: 13; v_call: TRBV29-1; j_call: TRBJ2-5; clone_size: many; d_call: TRBD2; cdr3_aa: CSVAWRGKETQYF; cdr3_nt: TGCAGCGTTGCCTGGCGGGGGAAAGAGACCCAGTACTTC
cdr3_length: 12; v_call: TRBV29-1; j_call: TRBJ2-7; clone_size: many; d_call: NA; cdr3_aa: CSVMENRFGQYF; cdr3_nt: TGCAGCGTCATGGAGAATCGGTTTGGGCAGTACTTC
cdr3_length: 15; v_call: TRBV5-1; j_call: TRBJ2-3; clone_size: many; d_call: TRBD2; cdr3_aa: CASRQGLADVYTQYF; cdr3_nt: TGCGCCAGCAGACAGGGACTAGCGGATGTTTATACGCAGTATTTT
cdr3_length: 14; v_call: TRBV2; j_call: TRBJ1-5; clone_size: many; d_call: NA; cdr3_aa: CASMPGQGYQPQHF; cdr3_nt: TGTGCCAGTATGCCGGGACAAGGGTATCAGCCCCAGCATTTT
cdr3_length: 16; v_call: TRBV6-1; j_call: TRBJ1-1; clone_size: many; d_call: NA; cdr3_aa: CASSPWQGGMNTEAFF; cdr3_nt: TGTGCCAGCAGTCCCTGGCAGGGCGGAATGAACACTGAAGCTTTCTTT
cdr3_length: 18; v_call: TRBV6-5; j_call: TRBJ2-2; clone_size: many; d_call: NA; cdr3_aa: CASSYSLAAYGDTGELFF; cdr3_nt: TGTGCCAGCAGTTACTCGCTGGCAGCATATGGGGACACCGGGGAGCTGTTTTTT
cdr3_length: 14; v_call: TRBV28; j_call: TRBJ2-7; clone_size: many; d_call: TRBD1; cdr3_aa: CASKTPGQGYEQYF; cdr3_nt: TGTGCCAGCAAGACTCCGGGACAGGGTTACGAGCAGTACTTC